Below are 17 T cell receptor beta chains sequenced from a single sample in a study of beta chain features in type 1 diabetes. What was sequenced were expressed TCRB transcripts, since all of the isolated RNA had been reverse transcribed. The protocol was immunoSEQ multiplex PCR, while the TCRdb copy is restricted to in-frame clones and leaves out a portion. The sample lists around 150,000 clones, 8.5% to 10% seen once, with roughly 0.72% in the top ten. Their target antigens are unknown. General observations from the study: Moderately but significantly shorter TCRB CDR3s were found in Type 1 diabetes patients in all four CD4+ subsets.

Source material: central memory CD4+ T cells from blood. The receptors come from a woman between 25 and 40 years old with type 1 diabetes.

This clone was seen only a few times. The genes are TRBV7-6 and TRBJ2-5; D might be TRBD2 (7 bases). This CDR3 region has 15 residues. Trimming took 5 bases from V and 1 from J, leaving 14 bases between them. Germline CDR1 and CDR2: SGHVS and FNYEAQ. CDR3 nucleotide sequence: TGTGCCAGCAGCCCCATCCGGGGGGCCCAAGAGACCCAGTACTTC. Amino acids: CASSPIRGAQETQYF.

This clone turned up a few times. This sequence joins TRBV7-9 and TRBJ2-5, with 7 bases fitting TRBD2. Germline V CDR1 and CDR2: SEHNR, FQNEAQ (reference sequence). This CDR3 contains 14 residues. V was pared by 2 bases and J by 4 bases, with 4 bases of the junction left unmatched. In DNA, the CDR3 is TGTGCCAGCAGCTTATTGTCTAGCGGAGAGACCCAGTACTTC. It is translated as CASSLLSSGETQYF.

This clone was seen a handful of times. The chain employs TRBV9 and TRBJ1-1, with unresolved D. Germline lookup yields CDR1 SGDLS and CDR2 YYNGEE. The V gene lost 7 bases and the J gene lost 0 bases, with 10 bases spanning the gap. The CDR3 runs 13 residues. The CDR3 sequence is CASGGGLNTEAFF. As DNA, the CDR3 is TGTGCCAGCGGAGGAGGGTTGAACACTGAAGCTTTCTTT.

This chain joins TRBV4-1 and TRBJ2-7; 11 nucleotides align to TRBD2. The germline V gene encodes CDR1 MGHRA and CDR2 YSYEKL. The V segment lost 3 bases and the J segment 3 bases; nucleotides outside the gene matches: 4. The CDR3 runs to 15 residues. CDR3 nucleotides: TGCGCCAGCAGCCATCAAACTAGCGGGAGCTACGAGCAGTACTTC. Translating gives CASSHQTSGSYEQYF.

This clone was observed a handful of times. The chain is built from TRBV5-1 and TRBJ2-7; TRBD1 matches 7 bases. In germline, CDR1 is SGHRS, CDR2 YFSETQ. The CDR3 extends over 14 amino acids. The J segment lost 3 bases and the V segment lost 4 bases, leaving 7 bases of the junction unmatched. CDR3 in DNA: TGCGCCAGCAGCGTACAGGGGTTAGGCTACGAGCAGTACTTC. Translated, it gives CASSVQGLGYEQYF.

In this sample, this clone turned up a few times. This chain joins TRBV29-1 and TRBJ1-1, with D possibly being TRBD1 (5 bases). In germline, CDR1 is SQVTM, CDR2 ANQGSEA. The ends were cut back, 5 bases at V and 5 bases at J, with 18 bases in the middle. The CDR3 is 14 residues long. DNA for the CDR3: TGCAGCGTTAGTCTCGGGAGGGGTACAACTGAAGCTTTCTTT. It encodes CSVSLGRGTTEAFF.

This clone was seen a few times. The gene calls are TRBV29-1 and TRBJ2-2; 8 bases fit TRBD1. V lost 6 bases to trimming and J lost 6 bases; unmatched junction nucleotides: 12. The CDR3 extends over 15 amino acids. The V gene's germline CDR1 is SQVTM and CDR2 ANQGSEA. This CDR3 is CSVGPRGRTAGELFF. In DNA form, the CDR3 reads TGCAGCGTGGGGCCCAGGGGGCGGACCGCCGGGGAGCTGTTTTTT.

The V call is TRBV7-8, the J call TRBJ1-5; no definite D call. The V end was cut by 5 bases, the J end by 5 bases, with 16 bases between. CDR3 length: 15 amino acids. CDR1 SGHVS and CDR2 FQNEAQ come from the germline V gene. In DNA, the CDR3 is TGTGCCAGCAGCCCCGCCGGGAAAGGCGATCAGCCCCAGCATTTT. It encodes CASSPAGKGDQPQHF. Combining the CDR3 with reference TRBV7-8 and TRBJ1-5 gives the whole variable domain GAGVSQSPRYKVAKRGQDVALRCDPISGHVSLFWYQQALGQGPEFLTYFQNEAQLDKSGLPSDRFFAERPEGSVSTLKIQRTQQEDSAVYLCASSPAGKGDQPQHFGDGTRLSIL.

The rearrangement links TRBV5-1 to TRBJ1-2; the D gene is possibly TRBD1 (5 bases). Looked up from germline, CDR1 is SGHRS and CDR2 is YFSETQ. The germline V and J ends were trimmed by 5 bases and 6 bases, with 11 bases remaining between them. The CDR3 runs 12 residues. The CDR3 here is CASRPSGDGYTF. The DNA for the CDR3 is TGCGCCAGCAGGCCTTCGGGGGATGGCTACACCTTC. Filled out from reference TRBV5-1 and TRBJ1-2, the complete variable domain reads KAGVTQTPRYLIKTRGQQVTLSCSPISGHRSVSWYQQTPGQGLQFLFEYFSETQRNKGNFPGRFSGRQFSNSRSEMNVSTLELGDSALYLCASRPSGDGYTFGSGTRLTVV.

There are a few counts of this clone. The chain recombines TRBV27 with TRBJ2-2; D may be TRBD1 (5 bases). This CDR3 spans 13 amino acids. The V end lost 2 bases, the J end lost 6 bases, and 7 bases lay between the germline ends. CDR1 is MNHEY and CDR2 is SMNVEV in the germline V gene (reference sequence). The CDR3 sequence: CASSLQGSGELFF. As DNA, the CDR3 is TGTGCCAGCAGTTTACAGGGCTCCGGGGAGCTGTTTTTT.

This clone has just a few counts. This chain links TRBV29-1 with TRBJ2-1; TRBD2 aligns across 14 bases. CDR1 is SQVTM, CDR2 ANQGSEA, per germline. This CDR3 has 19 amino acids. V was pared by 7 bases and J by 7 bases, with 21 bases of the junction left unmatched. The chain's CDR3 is CSAIFAGLAGARSGNEQFF. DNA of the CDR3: TGCAGCGCTATATTTGCGGGACTAGCGGGGGCTAGATCGGGGAATGAGCAGTTCTTC.

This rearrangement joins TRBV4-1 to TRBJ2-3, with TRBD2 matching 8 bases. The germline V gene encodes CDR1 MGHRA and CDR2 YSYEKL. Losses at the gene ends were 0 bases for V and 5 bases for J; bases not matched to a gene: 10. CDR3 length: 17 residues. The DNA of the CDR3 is TGCGCCAGCAGCCAAGATCTACGAGCGGGAGCTGGAGATACGCAGTATTTT. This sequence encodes CASSQDLRAGAGDTQYF.

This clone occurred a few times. The CDR3 spells CASSAGQGRPPYEQYF. The DNA for the CDR3 is TGTGCCAGCAGCGCAGGACAGGGGCGACCCCCCTACGAGCAGTACTTC. The gene calls are TRBV11-3 and TRBJ2-7, with 9 bases identical to TRBD1. This CDR3 has 16 amino acids. Germline-derived CDR1 and CDR2 are SGHNT and YENEEA. J lost 2 bases, V lost 5 bases, and 10 bases had no gene match.

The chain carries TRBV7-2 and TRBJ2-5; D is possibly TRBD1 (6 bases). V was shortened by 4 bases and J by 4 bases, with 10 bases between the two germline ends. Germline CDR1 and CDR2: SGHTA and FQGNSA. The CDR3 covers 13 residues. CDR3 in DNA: TGTGCCAGCAGCTCTAGGGGGTCAGAGACCCAGTACTTC. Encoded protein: CASSSRGSETQYF.

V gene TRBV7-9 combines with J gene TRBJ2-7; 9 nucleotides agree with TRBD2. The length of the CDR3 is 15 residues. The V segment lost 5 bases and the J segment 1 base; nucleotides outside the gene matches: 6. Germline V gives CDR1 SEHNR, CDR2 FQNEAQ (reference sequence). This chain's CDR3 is CASSLGLAQSYEQYF. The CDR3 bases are TGTGCCAGCAGCCTTGGACTAGCGCAATCCTACGAGCAGTACTTC.

As DNA, the CDR3 is TGTGCCAGCAGCCGAGGAAACGACAGGGGGCAAGAGACCCAGTACTTC. Translating gives CASSRGNDRGQETQYF. V is TRBV4-2 and J is TRBJ2-5; the match to TRBD1 covers 9 bases. The CDR3 extends over 16 amino acids. Trimming removed 4 bases from V and 2 bases from J; junction bases left unmatched: 8. Germline CDR1 is LGHNA and CDR2 is YNFKEQ.

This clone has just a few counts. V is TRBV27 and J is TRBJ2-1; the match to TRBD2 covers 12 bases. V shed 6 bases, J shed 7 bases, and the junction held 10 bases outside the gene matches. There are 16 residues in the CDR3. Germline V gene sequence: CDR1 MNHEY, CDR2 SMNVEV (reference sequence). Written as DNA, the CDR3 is TGTGCCAGCAGAAAACTAGCGGGAGGACAATGGAATGAGCAGTTCTTC. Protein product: CASRKLAGGQWNEQFF.